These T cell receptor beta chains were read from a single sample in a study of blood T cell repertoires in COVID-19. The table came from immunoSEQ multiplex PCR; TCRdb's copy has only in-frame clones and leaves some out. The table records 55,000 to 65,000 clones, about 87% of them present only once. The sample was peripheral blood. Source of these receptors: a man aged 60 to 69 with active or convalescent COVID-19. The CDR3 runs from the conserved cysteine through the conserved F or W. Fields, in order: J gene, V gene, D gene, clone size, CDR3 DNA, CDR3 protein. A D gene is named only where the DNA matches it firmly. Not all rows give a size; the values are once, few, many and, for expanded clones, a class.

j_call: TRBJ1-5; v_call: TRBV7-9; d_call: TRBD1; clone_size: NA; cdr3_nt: TGTGCCAGCAGCCCCTACTACAGGGGGTCAAATCAGCCCCAGCATTTT; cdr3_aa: CASSPYYRGSNQPQHF
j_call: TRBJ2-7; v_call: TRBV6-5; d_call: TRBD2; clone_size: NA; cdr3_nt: TGTGCCAGCAGGGGACGGGGGGGGCCCTACGAGCAGTACTTC; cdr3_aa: CASRGRGGPYEQYF
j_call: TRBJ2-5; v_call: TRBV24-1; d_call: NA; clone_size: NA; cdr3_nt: TGTGCCACCAGTGACCCGGACAGCACCGAGACCCAGTACTTC; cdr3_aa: CATSDPDSTETQYF
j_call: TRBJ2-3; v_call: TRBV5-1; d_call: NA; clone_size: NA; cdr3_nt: TGCGCCAGCAGCCGATCCGAGTATACAGATACGCAGTATTTT; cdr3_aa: CASSRSEYTDTQYF
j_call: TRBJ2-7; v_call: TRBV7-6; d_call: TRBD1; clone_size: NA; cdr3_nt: TGTGCCAGCAGCTCCAGGGGGCGCGAGCAGTACTTC; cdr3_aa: CASSSRGREQYF
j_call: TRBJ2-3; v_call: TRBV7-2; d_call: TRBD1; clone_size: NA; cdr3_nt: TGTGCCAGCAGCCACCGTTTAGGGGGCGGCACAGATACGCAGTATTTT; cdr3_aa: CASSHRLGGGTDTQYF
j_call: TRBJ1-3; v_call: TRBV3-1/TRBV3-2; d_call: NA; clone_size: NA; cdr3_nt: TGTGCCAGCAGCCACGGGAGAGTCTCTGGAAACACCATATATTTT; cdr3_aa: CASSHGRVSGNTIYF
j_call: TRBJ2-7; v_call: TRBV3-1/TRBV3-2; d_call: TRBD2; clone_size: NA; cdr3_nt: TGTGCCAGCAGCAGACTAGCGGGAAGCTACGAGCAGTACTTC; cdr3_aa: CASSRLAGSYEQYF
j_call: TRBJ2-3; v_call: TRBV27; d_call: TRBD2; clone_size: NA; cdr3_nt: TGTGCCAGCAGTCCATTAGCGGGAGTCTCAGATACGCAGTATTTT; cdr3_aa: CASSPLAGVSDTQYF
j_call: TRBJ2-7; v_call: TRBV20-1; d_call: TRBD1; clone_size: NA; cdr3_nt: TGCAGTGCTAGTCTCCCGACCGGGACAGTTGGTAGGGAGCAGTACTTC; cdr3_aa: CSASLPTGTVGREQYF
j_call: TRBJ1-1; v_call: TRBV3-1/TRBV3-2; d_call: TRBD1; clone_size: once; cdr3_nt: TGTGCCAGCAGCCGGGGAGGGACAGGGGTCGAAGCTTTCTTT; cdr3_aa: CASSRGGTGVEAFF
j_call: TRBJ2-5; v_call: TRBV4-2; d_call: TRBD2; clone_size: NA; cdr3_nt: TGTGCCAGCAGCCAAGAGGGGGGGCTAGCGGGAGTTCCAGAGACCCAGTACTTC; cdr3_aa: CASSQEGGLAGVPETQYF
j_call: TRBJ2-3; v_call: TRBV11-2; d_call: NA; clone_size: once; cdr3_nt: TGTGCCAGCAGCTTAGTGTCGGGATTCACAGATACGCAGTATTTT; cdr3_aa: CASSLVSGFTDTQYF
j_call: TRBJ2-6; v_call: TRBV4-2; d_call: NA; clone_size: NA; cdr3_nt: TGTGCCAGCAGCCTTGGCAGGGGTTCCTCTGGGGCCAACGTCCTGACTTTC; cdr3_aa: CASSLGRGSSGANVLTF
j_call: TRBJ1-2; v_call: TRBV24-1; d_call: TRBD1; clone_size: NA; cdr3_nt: TGTGCCACCAGTGATCCAGGACAGGGTGGCTATGGCTACACCTTC; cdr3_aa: CATSDPGQGGYGYTF
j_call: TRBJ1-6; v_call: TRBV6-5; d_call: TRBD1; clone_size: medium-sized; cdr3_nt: TGTGCCAGCAAACAGGGGGCCCTTTCACCCCTCCACTTT; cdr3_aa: CASKQGALSPLHF
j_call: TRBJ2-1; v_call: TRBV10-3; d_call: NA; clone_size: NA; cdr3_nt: TGTGCCATCAGACCCGACTCGAGCTCCTACAATGAGCAGTTCTTC; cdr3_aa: CAIRPDSSSYNEQFF
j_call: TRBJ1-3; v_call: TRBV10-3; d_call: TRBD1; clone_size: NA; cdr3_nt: TGTGCCATCAGTGGTGGACAGGCCCCATCTGGAAACACCATATATTTT; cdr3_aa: CAISGGQAPSGNTIYF
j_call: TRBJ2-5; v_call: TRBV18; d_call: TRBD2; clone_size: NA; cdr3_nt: TGTGCCAGCTCATCACTAGCGGGAGTGGGAGAGACCCAGTACTTC; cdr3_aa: CASSSLAGVGETQYF
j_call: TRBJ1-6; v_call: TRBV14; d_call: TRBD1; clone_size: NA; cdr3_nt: TGTGCCAGCAGCCTGGGGACAGCTAATTCACCCCTCCACTTT; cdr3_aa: CASSLGTANSPLHF
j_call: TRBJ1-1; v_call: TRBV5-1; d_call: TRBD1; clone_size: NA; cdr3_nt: TGCGCCAGCAGCTTGGCCGGACAGGGAGTAACTGAAGCTTTCTTT; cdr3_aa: CASSLAGQGVTEAFF
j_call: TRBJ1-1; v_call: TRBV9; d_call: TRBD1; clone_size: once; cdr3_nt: TGTGCCAGCAGCTCCTACCGGGACAGACAAGAAGCTTTCTTT; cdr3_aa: CASSSYRDRQEAFF
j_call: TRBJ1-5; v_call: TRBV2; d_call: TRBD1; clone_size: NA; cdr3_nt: TGTGCCACAAGGACAGGGCTAGGGCAGCCCCAGCATTTT; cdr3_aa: CATRTGLGQPQHF
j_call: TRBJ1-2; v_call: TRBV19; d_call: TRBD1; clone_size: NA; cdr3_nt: TGTGCCAGTAGTACTGGACAGGGGGATGGCTACACCTTC; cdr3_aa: CASSTGQGDGYTF
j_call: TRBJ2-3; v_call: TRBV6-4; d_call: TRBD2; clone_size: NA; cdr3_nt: TGTGCCAGCAGTGAAACAGCGGGGCTCACAGATACGCAGTATTTT; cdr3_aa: CASSETAGLTDTQYF
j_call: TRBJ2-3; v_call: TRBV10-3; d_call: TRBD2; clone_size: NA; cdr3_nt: TGTGCCATCAGTGAGTCGTTGGCTAGCGGGGGTGATACGCAGTATTTT; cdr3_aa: CAISESLASGGDTQYF
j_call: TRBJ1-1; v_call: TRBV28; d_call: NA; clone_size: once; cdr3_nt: TGTGCCAGCGGATTGGGGGCGCGGACTGAAGCTTTCTTT; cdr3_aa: CASGLGARTEAFF
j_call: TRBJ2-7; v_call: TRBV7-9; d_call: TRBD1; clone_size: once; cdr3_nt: TGTGCCAGCAGCTCTGAAACCGACAGGGTTTCCCACGAGCAGTACTTC; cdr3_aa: CASSSETDRVSHEQYF
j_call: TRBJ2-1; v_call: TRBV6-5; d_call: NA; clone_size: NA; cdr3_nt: TGTGCCAGCAAGACCACAGGGAGCTCCTACAATGAGCAGTTCTTC; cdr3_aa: CASKTTGSSYNEQFF
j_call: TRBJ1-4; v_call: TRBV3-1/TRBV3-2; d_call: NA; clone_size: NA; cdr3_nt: TGTGCCAGCACGGGATCAACTAATGAAAAACTGTTTTTT; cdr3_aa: CASTGSTNEKLFF
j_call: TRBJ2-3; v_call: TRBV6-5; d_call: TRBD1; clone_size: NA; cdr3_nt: TGTGCCAGCAGTTACCGACAGGGGGTCACAGATACGCAGTATTTT; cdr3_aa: CASSYRQGVTDTQYF
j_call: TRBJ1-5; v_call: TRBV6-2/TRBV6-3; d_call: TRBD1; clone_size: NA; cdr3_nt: TGTGCCAGCAGTTTACCGGGACAGGGCTCAAATCAGCCCCAGCATTTT; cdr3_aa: CASSLPGQGSNQPQHF
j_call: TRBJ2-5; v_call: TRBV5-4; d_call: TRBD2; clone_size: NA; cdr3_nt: TGTGCCAGCAGCGCCGGACTAGCGGGGGGCGAGACCCAGTACTTC; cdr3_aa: CASSAGLAGGETQYF
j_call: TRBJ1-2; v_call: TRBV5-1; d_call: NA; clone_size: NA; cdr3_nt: TGCGCCAGCAGCTTGGCACAGGGCCTAAACCTCAACTATGGCTACACCTTC; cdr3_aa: CASSLAQGLNLNYGYTF
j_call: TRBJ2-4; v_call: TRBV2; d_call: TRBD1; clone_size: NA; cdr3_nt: TGTGCCAGCAGTGAAAGGGGGCCGGGCAAAAACATTCAGTACTTC; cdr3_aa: CASSERGPGKNIQYF
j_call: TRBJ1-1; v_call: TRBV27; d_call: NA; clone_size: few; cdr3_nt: TGTGCCAGCAGTCCACAACCACAGGGTTGGTCTTTCTTT; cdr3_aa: CASSPQPQGWSFF
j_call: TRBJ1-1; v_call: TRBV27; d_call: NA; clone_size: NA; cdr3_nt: TGTGCCAGCAGTTTACGGGGAGAAGCGAACACTGAAGCTTTCTTT; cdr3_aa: CASSLRGEANTEAFF
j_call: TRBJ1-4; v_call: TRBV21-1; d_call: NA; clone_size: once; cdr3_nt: TGTGCCAGCATTCGACACCATAATGAAAAACTGTTTTTT; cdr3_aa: CASIRHHNEKLFF
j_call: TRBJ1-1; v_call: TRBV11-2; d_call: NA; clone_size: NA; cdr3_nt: TGTGCCAGCAGGCAGACTGAAGCTTTCTTT; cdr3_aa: CASRQTEAFF
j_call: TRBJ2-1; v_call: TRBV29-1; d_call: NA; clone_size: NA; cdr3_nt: TGCAGCGTCGAAACACGAGAGCGGTTTGGGGATGAGCAGTTCTTC; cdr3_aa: CSVETRERFGDEQFF
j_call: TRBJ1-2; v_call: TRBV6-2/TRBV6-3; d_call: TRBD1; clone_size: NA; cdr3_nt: TGTGCCAGCAGTTATGAAGGGACAGGGGGCCCCGGCTACACCTTC; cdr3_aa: CASSYEGTGGPGYTF
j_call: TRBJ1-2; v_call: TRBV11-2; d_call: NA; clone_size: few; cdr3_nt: TGTGCCAGCAGCTTAGTGAGAGGCCACGGCTACACCTTC; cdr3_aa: CASSLVRGHGYTF
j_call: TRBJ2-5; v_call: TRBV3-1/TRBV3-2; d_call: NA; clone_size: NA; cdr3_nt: TGTGCCAGCAGCCAAGATTTGGGGGGGCGGGAGACCCAGTACTTC; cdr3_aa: CASSQDLGGRETQYF
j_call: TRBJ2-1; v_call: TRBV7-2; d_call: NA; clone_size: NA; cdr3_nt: TGTGCCAGCAGCCCCTCATCGGCGGGCTCCTCCTACAATGAGCAGTTCTTC; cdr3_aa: CASSPSSAGSSYNEQFF
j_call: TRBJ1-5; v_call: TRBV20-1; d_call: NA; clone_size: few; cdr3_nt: TGCAGTAAAACCACAGGGTTCATCCAGCATTTT; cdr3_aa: CSKTTGFIQHF
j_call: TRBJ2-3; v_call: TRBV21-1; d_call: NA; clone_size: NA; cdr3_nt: TGTGCCAGCGGGCTAAGGGAACAGGGGAGCACAGATACGCAGTATTTT; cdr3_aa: CASGLREQGSTDTQYF
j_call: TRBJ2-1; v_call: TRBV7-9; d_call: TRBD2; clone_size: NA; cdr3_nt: TGTGCCAGCAAGTCGCCGCGGGGGGCCTACAATGAGCAGTTCTTC; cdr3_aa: CASKSPRGAYNEQFF
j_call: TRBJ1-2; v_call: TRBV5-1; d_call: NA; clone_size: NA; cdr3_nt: TGCGCCAGCAGCTTTCTCACAGATAACTATGGCTACACCTTC; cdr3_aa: CASSFLTDNYGYTF
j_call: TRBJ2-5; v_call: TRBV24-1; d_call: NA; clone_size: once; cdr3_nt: TGTGCCACCAGTGTCCTGACAGGCTTAGGGGAGACCCAGTACTTC; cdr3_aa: CATSVLTGLGETQYF
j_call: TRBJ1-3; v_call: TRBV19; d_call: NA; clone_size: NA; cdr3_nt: TGTGCCAGTAGTAAAACAGGGTTTAACTCTGGAAACACCATATATTTT; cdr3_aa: CASSKTGFNSGNTIYF
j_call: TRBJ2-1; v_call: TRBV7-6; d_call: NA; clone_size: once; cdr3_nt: TGTGCCAGCAGCTTACTACGGGGCGGGAACACCTACAATGAGCAGTTCTTC; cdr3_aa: CASSLLRGGNTYNEQFF
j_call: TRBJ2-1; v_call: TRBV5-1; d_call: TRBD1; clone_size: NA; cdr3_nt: TGCGCCAGCAGCTCCCGCAGGACAGGGGACAATGAGCAGTTCTTC; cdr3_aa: CASSSRRTGDNEQFF
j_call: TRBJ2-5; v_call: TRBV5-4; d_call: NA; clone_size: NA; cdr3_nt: TGTGCCAGCAGCTTGGCCTACTTGGAAGAGACCCAGTACTTC; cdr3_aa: CASSLAYLEETQYF
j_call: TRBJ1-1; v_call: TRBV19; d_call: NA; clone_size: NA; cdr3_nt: TGTGCCAGTAGTATAGGGGGCAGGAGTTTGAACACTGAAGCTTTCTTT; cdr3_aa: CASSIGGRSLNTEAFF
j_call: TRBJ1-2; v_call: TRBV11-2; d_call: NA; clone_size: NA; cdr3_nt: TGTGCCAGCACAGGGGTCTTAGACTATGGCTACACCTTC; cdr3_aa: CASTGVLDYGYTF
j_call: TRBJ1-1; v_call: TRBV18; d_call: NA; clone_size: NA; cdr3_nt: TGTGCCAGCTCACCGACAGTGAACACTGAAGCTTTCTTT; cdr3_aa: CASSPTVNTEAFF
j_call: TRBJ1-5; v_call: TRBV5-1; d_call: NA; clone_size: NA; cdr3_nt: TGCGCCAGCAGCTTGGCCTTCGGGCAGCCCCAGCATTTT; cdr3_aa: CASSLAFGQPQHF
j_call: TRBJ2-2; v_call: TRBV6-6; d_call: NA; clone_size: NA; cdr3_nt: TGTGCCAGCAGTTACGAGCTAACTGCCGGGGAGCTGTTTTTT; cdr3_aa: CASSYELTAGELFF
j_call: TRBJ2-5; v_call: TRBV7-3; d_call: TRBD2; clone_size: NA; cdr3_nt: TGTGCCAGCAGCTTAACCGGGGGGGCAATCGAGACCCAGTACTTC; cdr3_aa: CASSLTGGAIETQYF